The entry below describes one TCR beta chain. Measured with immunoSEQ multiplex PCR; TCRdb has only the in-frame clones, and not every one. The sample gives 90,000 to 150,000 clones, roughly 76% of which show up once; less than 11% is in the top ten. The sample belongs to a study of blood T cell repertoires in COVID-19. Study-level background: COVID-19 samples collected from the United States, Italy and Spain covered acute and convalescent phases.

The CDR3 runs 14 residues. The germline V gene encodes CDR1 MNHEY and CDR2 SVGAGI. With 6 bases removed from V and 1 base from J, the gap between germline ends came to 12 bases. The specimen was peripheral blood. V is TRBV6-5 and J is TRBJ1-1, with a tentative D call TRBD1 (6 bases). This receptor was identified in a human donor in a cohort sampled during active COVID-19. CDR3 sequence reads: CASRQTGPNTEAFF. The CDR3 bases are TGTGCCAGCAGACAGACAGGTCCGAACACTGAAGCTTTCTTT.